The present T cell receptor (beta chain) was sequenced within a study of T cell changes during pregnancy in multiple sclerosis. Measured with immunoSEQ multiplex PCR; TCRdb has only the in-frame clones, and not every one. The data show about 33,000 clones, about 89% seen once. This receptor was taken from a female donor in good health, enrolled as a control in a pregnancy study. The sample in question was CD4+ T cells from peripheral blood mononuclear cells, obtained in the third trimester of pregnancy.

CDR3 region: CASPRSFNEQFF. In nucleotides, the CDR3 is TGTGCCTCACCGAGGAGTTTTAATGAGCAGTTCTTC. The chain is built from TRBV10-3 and TRBJ2-1; D uncertain. The germline V and J ends were trimmed by 11 bases and 7 bases, with 15 bases remaining between them. The CDR3 loop spans 12 amino acids. Germline V gives CDR1 ENHRY, CDR2 SYGVKD.